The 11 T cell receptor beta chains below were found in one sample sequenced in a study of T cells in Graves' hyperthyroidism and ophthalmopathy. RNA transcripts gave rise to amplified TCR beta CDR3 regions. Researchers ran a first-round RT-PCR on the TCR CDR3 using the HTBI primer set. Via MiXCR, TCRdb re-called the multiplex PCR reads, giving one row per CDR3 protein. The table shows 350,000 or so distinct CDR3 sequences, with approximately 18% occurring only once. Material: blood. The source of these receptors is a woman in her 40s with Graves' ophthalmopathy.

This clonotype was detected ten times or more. In DNA, the CDR3 is TGTGCCAGCAGTTACACAGGGACGACTGAAGCTTTCTTT. Amino acid sequence: CASSYTGTTEAFF. V usage is TRBV6-5 and J usage is TRBJ1-1; perhaps TRBD1 as D (6 bases). The CDR3 runs to 13 residues. Trimming pared 2 bases from V and 5 bases from J, leaving 9 bases between. The germline CDR1 and CDR2 sequences are MNHEY and SVGAGI.

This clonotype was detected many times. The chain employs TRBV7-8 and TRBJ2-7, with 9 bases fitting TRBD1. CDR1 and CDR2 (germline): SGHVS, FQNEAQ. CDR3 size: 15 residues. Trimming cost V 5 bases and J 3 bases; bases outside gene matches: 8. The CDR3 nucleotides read TGTGCCAGCAGCCTGTCCGGGACAGGGATCTACGAGCAGTACTTC. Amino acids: CASSLSGTGIYEQYF. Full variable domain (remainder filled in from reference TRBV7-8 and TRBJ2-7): GAGVSQSPRYKVAKRGQDVALRCDPISGHVSLFWYQQALGQGPEFLTYFQNEAQLDKSGLPSDRFFAERPEGSVSTLKIQRTQQEDSAVYLCASSLSGTGIYEQYFGPGTRLTVT.

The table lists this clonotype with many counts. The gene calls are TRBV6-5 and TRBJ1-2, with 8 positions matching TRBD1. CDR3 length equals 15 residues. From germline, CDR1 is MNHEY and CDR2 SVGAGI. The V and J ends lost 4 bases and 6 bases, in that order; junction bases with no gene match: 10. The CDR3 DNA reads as TGTGCCAGCAGTTCCGTCGGACAGGGTATTAATGGCTACACCTTC. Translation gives CASSSVGQGINGYTF.

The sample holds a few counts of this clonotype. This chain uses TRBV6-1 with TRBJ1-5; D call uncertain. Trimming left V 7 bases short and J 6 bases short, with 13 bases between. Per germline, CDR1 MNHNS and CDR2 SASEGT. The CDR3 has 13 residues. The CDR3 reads CASKDTAGQPQHF. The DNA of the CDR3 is TGTGCCAGCAAAGACACTGCAGGTCAGCCCCAGCATTTT.

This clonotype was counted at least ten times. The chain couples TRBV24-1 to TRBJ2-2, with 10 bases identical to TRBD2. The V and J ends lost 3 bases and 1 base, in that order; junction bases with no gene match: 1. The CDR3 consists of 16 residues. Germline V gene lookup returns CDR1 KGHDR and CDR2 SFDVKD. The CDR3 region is CATSDVAGGNTGELFF. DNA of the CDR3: TGTGCCACCAGTGATGTAGCGGGAGGGAACACCGGGGAGCTGTTTTTT.

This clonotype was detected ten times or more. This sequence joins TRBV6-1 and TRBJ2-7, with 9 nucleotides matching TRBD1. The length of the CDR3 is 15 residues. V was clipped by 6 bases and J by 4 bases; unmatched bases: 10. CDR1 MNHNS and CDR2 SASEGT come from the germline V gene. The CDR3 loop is CASSLFDRGFYEQYF. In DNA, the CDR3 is TGTGCCAGCAGCTTGTTTGACAGGGGGTTTTACGAGCAGTACTTC.

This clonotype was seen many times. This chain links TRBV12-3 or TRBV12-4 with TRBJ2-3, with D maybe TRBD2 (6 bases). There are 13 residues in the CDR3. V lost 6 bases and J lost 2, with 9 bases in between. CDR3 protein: CASSRDSTDTQYF. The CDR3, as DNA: TGTGCCAGCAGCAGGGACTCCACAGATACGCAGTATTTT.

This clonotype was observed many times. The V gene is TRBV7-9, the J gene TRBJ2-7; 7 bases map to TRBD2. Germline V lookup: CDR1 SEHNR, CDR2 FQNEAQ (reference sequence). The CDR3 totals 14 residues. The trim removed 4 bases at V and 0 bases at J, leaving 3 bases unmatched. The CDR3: CASSSTSRSYEQYF. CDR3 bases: TGTGCCAGCAGCTCGACTAGCCGCTCCTACGAGCAGTACTTC.

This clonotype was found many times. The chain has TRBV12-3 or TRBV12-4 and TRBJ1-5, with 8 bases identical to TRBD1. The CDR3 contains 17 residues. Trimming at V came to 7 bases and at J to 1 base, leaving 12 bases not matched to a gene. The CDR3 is CASTLGTRGLSNQPQHF. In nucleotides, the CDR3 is TGTGCCAGCACCCTGGGGACCAGGGGGCTAAGCAATCAGCCCCAGCATTTT.

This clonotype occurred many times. For the CDR3, the DNA is TGTGCCAGCGCCCTAGCGGGAGGGAACACCGGGGAGCTGTTTTTT. Its translation is CASALAGGNTGELFF. The chain links TRBV6-4 to TRBJ2-2, with 11 bases matching TRBD2. The CDR3 loop spans 15 amino acids. Germline V gene sequence: CDR1 MRHNA, CDR2 SNTAGT. The junction had 3 bases not matched to a gene; V was cut back by 8 bases and J by 1 base.

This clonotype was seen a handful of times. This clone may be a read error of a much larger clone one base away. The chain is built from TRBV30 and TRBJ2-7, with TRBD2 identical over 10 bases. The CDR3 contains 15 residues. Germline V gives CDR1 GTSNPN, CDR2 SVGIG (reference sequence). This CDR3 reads CVWSPRGTSVYEQYF. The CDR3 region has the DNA TGTGTCTGGAGCCCACGGGGGACTAGCGTCTACGAGCAGTACTTC.